The 30 T cell receptor beta chains reported below all come from one sample, sequenced in a study of shared clonotypes between healthy human individuals (dated by TCRdb to 2019 to 2021). CD8 naive samples were CD45RO-negative cells positively selected for CCR7, giving a CD45RA+CCR7+ population that excluded TemRA cells. The library was prepared using the immunoSEQ multiplex PCR assay. In TCRdb, the immuneACCESS table is reduced to in-frame sequences with V and J assigned. These tables do not hold every clone; where another copy was compared, an unresolved V gene accounts for under half, and the others remain unexplained. For this sample there are hundreds of thousands of clones; almost 95% appear just once. The ten most abundant clones make up more than 20% of the sample. Sequencing was carried out using naive CD8+ T cells sorted from blood. This specimen's cell subset or site label, interpreted: CD45RA+CCR7+. These receptors came from a man aged 30 to 39 in good health.

The chain recombines TRBV6-1 with TRBJ2-7, with unresolved D. The CDR3 covers 13 residues. Germline V gives CDR1 MNHNS, CDR2 SASEGT. Trimming removed 5 bases at V and 1 base at J, with 9 bases between. The CDR3 nucleotides are TGTGCCAGCAGTTTGGGTCTTTCCTACGAGCAGTACTTC. Protein: CASSLGLSYEQYF.

The CDR3: CASSYGAGGGSYEQYF. In DNA form, the CDR3 reads TGTGCCAGCAGTTACGGAGCGGGAGGGGGCTCCTACGAGCAGTACTTC. The chain employs TRBV6-5 and TRBJ2-7; 10 bases agree with TRBD2. The CDR3 is made up of 16 amino acids. Germline V gene lookup returns CDR1 MNHEY and CDR2 SVGAGI. V was pared by 2 bases and J by 0 bases, with 4 bases of the junction left unmatched.

This clone was recorded only once. This chain uses TRBV11-2 with TRBJ2-7; TRBD2 matches at 11 bases. The CDR3 extends over 15 amino acids. Trimming at V came to 3 bases and at J to 4 bases, leaving 5 bases not matched to a gene. Looked up from germline, CDR1 is SGHAT and CDR2 is FQNNGV. The CDR3 loop is CASSLTSGTAYEQYF. DNA of the CDR3: TGTGCCAGCAGCTTGACTAGCGGGACGGCATACGAGCAGTACTTC.

Points on this clone: In the same sample, other DNA sequences code for this CDR3. This chain connects TRBV7-9 to TRBJ2-7; D call uncertain. This CDR3 has 12 amino acids. With 3 bases removed from V and 4 bases from J, the gap between germline ends came to 7 bases. The germline V gene encodes CDR1 SEHNR and CDR2 FQNEAQ (reference sequence). The CDR3 sequence: CASSLGRYEQYF. Written as DNA, the CDR3 is TGTGCCAGCAGCTTGGGCCGGTACGAGCAGTACTTC.

This clone was recorded only once. The CDR3 bases are TGTGCCAGCAGCTTTAAGGGGGCCCACGACCGGGGGGAGACCCAGTACTTC. Translated, it gives CASSFKGAHDRGETQYF. This chain joins TRBV11-2 and TRBJ2-5; possible D gene TRBD1, 7 bases. V was clipped by 3 bases and J by 5 bases, with 22 bases between them. CDR3 length equals 17 residues. Germline CDR1 SGHAT, CDR2 FQNNGV.

The chain couples TRBV7-9 to TRBJ2-5; D unclear. Trimming left V 2 bases short and J 5 bases short, with 6 bases between. The CDR3 consists of 12 residues. The germline CDR1 and CDR2 sequences are SEHNR and FQNEAQ (reference sequence). The CDR3 coding sequence is TGTGCCAGCAGCTTAATAAGGGAGACCCAGTACTTC. It yields the protein CASSLIRETQYF.

J is TRBJ2-1 and V is TRBV28, with D possibly called TRBD1 or TRBD2 (6 bases each). Between the trimmed V and J ends, which lost 3 bases and 8 bases, there was a span of 20 bases. The germline CDR1 and CDR2 sequences are MDHEN and SYDVKM. The CDR3 spans 16 residues. The chain's CDR3 is CASSFGVGGRMDEQFF. The CDR3 nucleotides are TGTGCCAGCAGTTTCGGTGTAGGGGGGAGGATGGATGAGCAGTTCTTC.

The chain has TRBV13 and TRBJ2-2; no clear D gene. V was trimmed by 1 base and J by 0 bases, leaving 6 bases between them. The CDR3 runs 15 residues. Germline loops: CDR1 PRHDT, CDR2 FYEKMQ (reference sequence). The CDR3 is CASSLEIANTGELFF. CDR3 bases: TGTGCCAGCAGCTTAGAGATTGCGAACACCGGGGAGCTGTTTTTT. Based on the CDR3 plus reference TRBV13 and TRBJ2-2, the full variable domain is AAGVIQSPRHLIKEKRETATLKCYPIPRHDTVYWYQQGPGQDPQFLISFYEKMQSDKGSIPDRFSAQQFSDYHSELNMSSLELGDSALYFCASSLEIANTGELFFGEGSRLTVL.

The chain employs TRBV7-8 and TRBJ2-7; D call uncertain. CDR3 length equals 12 residues. The ends were cut back, 1 base at V and 5 bases at J, with 6 bases in the middle. Germline lookup yields CDR1 SGHVS and CDR2 FQNEAQ. DNA for the CDR3: TGTGCCAGCAGCTTAGGGGTTGACGAGCAGTACTTC. Amino acids: CASSLGVDEQYF.

The V call is TRBV14, the J call TRBJ1-1, with D possibly matching TRBD1 (6 bases). CDR1 and CDR2 (germline): SGHDN, FVKESK. V was pared by 0 bases and J by 0 bases, with 11 bases between. This CDR3 spans 16 amino acids. CDR3 sequence: CASSQEGHTMNTEAFF. CDR3 nucleotides: TGTGCCAGCAGCCAAGAGGGACATACCATGAACACTGAAGCTTTCTTT.

The V and J genes are TRBV7-9 and TRBJ2-5; 8 nucleotides match TRBD2. The germline gives CDR1 SEHNR, CDR2 FQNEAQ (reference sequence). The junction had 11 bases not matched to a gene; V was cut back by 4 bases and J by 4 bases. This CDR3 has 16 residues. The CDR3 bases are TGTGCCAGCAGCTCCCTCTCGGGGGGGCCACTAGAGACCCAGTACTTC. The encoded protein is CASSSLSGGPLETQYF.

The chain carries TRBV9 and TRBJ2-1, with D tentatively TRBD1 or TRBD2 (5 bases each). Germline V lookup: CDR1 SGDLS, CDR2 YYNGEE. With 7 bases removed from V and 5 bases from J, the gap between germline ends came to 19 bases. The CDR3 has 15 residues. In DNA, the CDR3 is TGTGCCAGCGGCTACGAAGGAAGGGGAGACAATGAGCAGTTCTTC. This translates into CASGYEGRGDNEQFF.

The gene calls are TRBV5-6 and TRBJ2-1; 14 bases map to TRBD2. Trimming cost V 0 bases and J 7 bases; bases outside gene matches: 12. The CDR3 contains 19 residues. From germline, CDR1 is SGHDT and CDR2 YYEEEE. CDR3 sequence (DNA): TGTGCCAGCAGCTTGGGGGGGACTAGCGGGAGTTCTTTCGTAAATGAGCAGTTCTTC. The encoded protein is CASSLGGTSGSSFVNEQFF.

The chain has TRBV2 and TRBJ2-1; tentative D call: TRBD1 (5 bases). CDR3 length: 13 amino acids. Germline V gene data show CDR1 as SNHLY and CDR2 as FYNNEI. V gave up 6 bases and J gave up 9 bases, with 15 bases separating them. The CDR3 protein is CASSPTPGFEQFF. CDR3 sequence (DNA): TGTGCCAGCAGCCCCACCCCAGGGTTTGAGCAGTTCTTC.

The CDR3 sequence is CASRILAGGTGELFF. CDR3 coding DNA: TGTGCCAGCAGAATTCTAGCGGGAGGCACCGGGGAGCTGTTTTTT. The rearrangement uses TRBV28 and TRBJ2-2; 11 positions match TRBD2. Looked up from germline, CDR1 is MDHEN and CDR2 is SYDVKM. This CDR3 is built from 15 residues. Trimming cost V 6 bases and J 4 bases; bases outside gene matches: 4.

This chain connects TRBV7-7 to TRBJ2-1, with D unclear. Trimming removed 5 bases at V and 8 bases at J, with 19 bases between. The CDR3 consists of 15 residues. Looked up from germline, CDR1 is SSHAT and CDR2 is FNYEAQ (reference sequence). CDR3: CASSARSNVGDEQFF. As DNA, the CDR3 is TGTGCCAGCAGCGCCAGGAGCAACGTAGGCGATGAGCAGTTCTTC.

In DNA form, the CDR3 reads TGTGCCAGCAGTGAAGCGCTTGTAGCGGGCACAGATACGCAGTATTTT. It yields the protein CASSEALVAGTDTQYF. This chain connects TRBV2 to TRBJ2-3, with D possibly being TRBD2 (6 bases). With 0 bases removed from V and 1 base from J, the gap between germline ends came to 11 bases. Germline loops: CDR1 SNHLY, CDR2 FYNNEI. The CDR3 covers 16 residues.

This clone came up once. The CDR3: CASSFRGRANEQYF. As DNA, the CDR3 is TGTGCCAGCAGTTTTAGGGGCAGGGCCAACGAGCAGTACTTC. This sequence joins TRBV28 and TRBJ2-7; possibly TRBD1 for D (5 bases). The CDR3 has 14 residues. Trimming cost V 3 bases and J 5 bases, with 14 bases left between them. The germline V gene encodes CDR1 MDHEN and CDR2 SYDVKM. Combining the CDR3 with reference TRBV28 and TRBJ2-7 gives the whole variable domain DVKVTQSSRYLVKRTGEKVFLECVQDMDHENMFWYRQDPGLGLRLIYFSYDVKMKEKGDIPEGYSVSREKKERFSLILESASTNQTSMYLCASSFRGRANEQYFGPGTRLTVT.

The genes are TRBV7-9 and TRBJ1-4, with D perhaps TRBD1 (6 bases). The germline gives CDR1 SEHNR, CDR2 FQNEAQ (reference sequence). The V end lost 7 bases, the J end lost 5 bases, and 20 bases lay between the germline ends. The CDR3 loop spans 16 amino acids. CDR3 sequence: CASIASGTTFNEKLFF. The DNA for the CDR3 is TGTGCCAGCATCGCCTCCGGGACAACATTCAATGAAAAACTGTTTTTT.

This chain links TRBV28 with TRBJ2-1, with 8 bases identical to TRBD2. Germline lookup yields CDR1 MDHEN and CDR2 SYDVKM. V trimming: 3 bases; J trimming: 8 bases; junction bases outside the gene matches: 9. This CDR3 comprises 15 residues. As DNA, the CDR3 is TGTGCCAGCAGTTTTGAACCCGGGACTAGGGATGAGCAGTTCTTC. Amino acids: CASSFEPGTRDEQFF.

This chain links TRBV10-3 with TRBJ2-1; 8 positions agree with TRBD1. Trimming removed 6 bases from V and 4 bases from J; junction bases left unmatched: 14. Looked up from germline, CDR1 is ENHRY and CDR2 is SYGVKD. CDR3 size: 17 residues. The CDR3 sequence: CAISAEPGQGVYNEQFF. As DNA, the CDR3 is TGTGCCATCAGCGCTGAACCCGGACAGGGAGTTTACAATGAGCAGTTCTTC.

This sequence joins TRBV2 and TRBJ2-3; no firm D call. Germline CDR1 SNHLY, CDR2 FYNNEI. Between the trimmed V and J ends, which lost 0 bases and 0 bases, there was a span of 10 bases. This CDR3 spans 16 amino acids. The CDR3 bases are TGTGCCAGCAGTGAAGCGCCGGGCTCTAGCACAGATACGCAGTATTTT. Encoded protein: CASSEAPGSSTDTQYF. The full variable domain, its missing parts supplied by reference TRBV2 and TRBJ2-3, is EPEVTQTPSHQVTQMGQEVILRCVPISNHLYFYWYRQILGQKVEFLVSFYNNEISEKSEIFDDQFSVERPDGSNFTLKIRSTKLEDSAMYFCASSEAPGSSTDTQYFGPGTRLTVL.

The genes are TRBV19 and TRBJ2-1; TRBD1 agrees at 7 bases. Germline-derived CDR1 and CDR2 are LNHDA and SQIVND (reference sequence). The CDR3 contains 15 residues. The V segment lost 7 bases and the J segment 0 bases; nucleotides outside the gene matches: 6. CDR3 in DNA: TGTGCCAGTACAAGGACAGGAGGCTCCTACAATGAGCAGTTCTTC. Protein sequence: CASTRTGGSYNEQFF.

The chain is built from TRBV5-1 and TRBJ2-2; no clear D. The CDR3 covers 12 residues. V dropped 4 bases and J dropped 0 bases, with 1 base sitting between them. Germline CDR1 SGHRS, CDR2 YFSETQ. CDR3 nucleotide sequence: TGCGCCAGCAGCCCGAACACCGGGGAGCTGTTTTTT. Its protein is CASSPNTGELFF.

The chain carries TRBV4-1 and TRBJ2-5; possibly TRBD1 for D (6 bases). In germline, CDR1 is MGHRA, CDR2 YSYEKL. Trimming took off 4 bases at V and 1 base at J, with 16 bases between the two ends. This CDR3 has 16 amino acids. The CDR3 is CASSRKLGTTQETQYF. The CDR3 coding sequence is TGCGCCAGCAGCCGAAAACTCGGGACAACCCAAGAGACCCAGTACTTC.

The genes are TRBV27 and TRBJ2-1, with D possibly matching TRBD2 (5 bases). The CDR3 is made up of 15 amino acids. In germline, CDR1 is MNHEY, CDR2 SMNVEV (reference sequence). V was shortened by 6 bases and J by 4 bases, with 16 bases between the two germline ends. The CDR3 DNA follows: TGTGCCAGCAGACAAACTAGAACGTGGTACAATGAGCAGTTCTTC. Protein product: CASRQTRTWYNEQFF.

This chain connects TRBV19 to TRBJ1-3, with TRBD1 identical over 7 bases. CDR1 LNHDA and CDR2 SQIVND come from the germline V gene (reference sequence). The CDR3 has 14 amino acids. V gave up 7 bases and J gave up 1 base; unmatched junction bases: 4. The CDR3 protein is CASMEGASGNTIYF. The CDR3 DNA follows: TGTGCCAGTATGGAGGGGGCTTCTGGAAACACCATATATTTT.

The J gene is TRBJ1-2, the V gene TRBV2; D is undetermined. CDR3 length: 13 amino acids. Germline values: CDR1 SNHLY, CDR2 FYNNEI. V lost 6 bases, J lost 4 bases, and 12 bases lay in between. The CDR3 is CASRARAFYGYTF. CDR3 nucleotide sequence: TGTGCCAGCAGGGCGAGGGCTTTCTATGGCTACACCTTC.

V usage is TRBV7-3 and J usage is TRBJ2-1; tentative D call: TRBD2 (5 bases). The CDR3 loop spans 16 amino acids. The V gene lost 5 bases and the J gene lost 10 bases, with 24 bases spanning the gap. Germline assignment: CDR1 SGHTA and CDR2 FQGTGA. In DNA, the CDR3 is TGTGCCAGCAGCCCCTCGACCGGACCATCATCGGGGGAGCAGTTCTTC. It specifies CASSPSTGPSSGEQFF.

The J gene is TRBJ2-7, the V gene TRBV30; 12 nucleotides match TRBD1. Germline V lookup: CDR1 GTSNPN, CDR2 SVGIG (reference sequence). J was trimmed by 4 bases and V by 2 bases; bases with no gene match: 6. The CDR3 totals 15 residues. This chain's CDR3 is CAWSQGDRGPYEQYF. The DNA of the CDR3 is TGTGCCTGGAGTCAAGGGGACAGGGGGCCGTACGAGCAGTACTTC.